Listed below are T cell receptor beta chains from one sample, sequenced in a study of blood T cell repertoires in COVID-19. Generated by immunoSEQ multiplex PCR, the TCRdb table keeps only in-frame clones and is missing some. Found here are about 54,000 clones, around 81% of them singletons; the top ten hold 5% to 6.5%. Sequences were obtained from peripheral blood. These receptors all come from a woman between 55 and 75 years old with acute or convalescent COVID-19. Both conserved end residues are part of each CDR3. D genes are given only for firm matches. Clone size is stated in some rows and not others, as once, few, many or a class when expanded.

J gene | D gene | clone size | V gene | CDR3 protein | CDR3 DNA
TRBJ2-7 | TRBD2 | once | TRBV6-5 | CAASSTSGYSYEQYF | TGTGCCGCCTCCTCAACTAGCGGGTACTCCTACGAGCAGTACTTC
TRBJ1-5 | NA | NA | TRBV9 | CASSVDAGANQPQHF | TGTGCCAGCAGCGTAGACGCGGGGGCTAATCAGCCCCAGCATTTT
TRBJ2-2 | TRBD2 | NA | TRBV28 | CASSSPGGSGELFF | TGTGCCAGCAGTTCGCCCGGGGGGTCCGGGGAGCTATTTTTT
TRBJ2-7 | NA | few | TRBV4-1 | CASSQGIGGYEQYF | TGCGCCAGCAGCCAAGGGATCGGAGGCTACGAGCAGTACTTC
TRBJ2-1 | NA | NA | TRBV19 | CASSSGVGGAKTYNEQFF | TGTGCCAGTAGTAGCGGGGTAGGGGGCGCGAAAACCTACAATGAGCAGTTCTTC
TRBJ2-3 | NA | NA | TRBV19 | CASSGLAHPTDTQYF | TGTGCCAGTAGTGGGCTAGCTCACCCCACAGATACGCAGTATTTT
TRBJ1-2 | NA | NA | TRBV9 | CASSASQGPDYGYTF | TGTGCCAGCAGCGCCTCACAGGGCCCAGATTATGGCTACACCTTC
TRBJ1-2 | TRBD1 | NA | TRBV5-6 | CASSLADRASGYTF | TGTGCCAGCAGCTTGGCCGACAGGGCGAGCGGCTACACCTTC
TRBJ2-7 | NA | NA | TRBV28 | CASSSRPRPNEQYF | TGTGCCAGCAGCTCCCGCCCCAGGCCAAACGAGCAGTACTTC
TRBJ2-6 | TRBD2 | NA | TRBV2 | CASSPGTSRADVLTF | TGTGCCAGCAGTCCCGGGACTAGCCGTGCGGACGTCCTGACTTTC
TRBJ2-7 | NA | once | TRBV30 | CAWSVRSAEQYF | TGTGCCTGGAGTGTACGTAGTGCCGAGCAGTACTTC
TRBJ2-7 | TRBD2 | few | TRBV7-9 | CASSSGTRPYEQYF | TGTGCCAGCAGCTCCGGGACTAGACCGTACGAGCAGTACTTC
TRBJ2-1 | TRBD2 | NA | TRBV5-1 | CASSLGLAGGESAEQFF | TGCGCCAGCAGCCTGGGACTAGCGGGAGGGGAAAGCGCTGAGCAGTTCTTC
TRBJ1-1 | TRBD1 | NA | TRBV27 | CASSLYGTGGIVAEAFF | TGTGCCAGCAGTTTATATGGGACAGGGGGAATAGTGGCTGAAGCTTTCTTT
TRBJ1-2 | NA | NA | TRBV2 | CASSDGIYGYTF | TGTGCCAGCAGTGATGGCATCTATGGCTACACCTTC
TRBJ2-2 | TRBD2 | NA | TRBV5-1 | CASSFRASGKTGELFF | TGCGCCAGCAGCTTTAGGGCTAGCGGGAAGACCGGGGAGCTGTTTTTT
TRBJ2-3 | NA | NA | TRBV19 | CASSMDRLTDTQYF | TGTGCCAGTAGTATGGACAGACTCACAGATACGCAGTATTTT
TRBJ2-1 | NA | NA | TRBV30 | CAWGVPPIQGEQFF | TGTGCCTGGGGAGTTCCCCCCATACAGGGTGAGCAGTTCTTC
TRBJ1-1 | TRBD1 | NA | TRBV6-6 | CASSTDRLMNTEAFF | TGTGCCAGCAGTACGGACAGGTTGATGAACACTGAAGCTTTCTTT
TRBJ2-7 | NA | few | TRBV6-1 | CASSEGATYEQYF | TGTGCCAGCAGCGAAGGGGCCACCTACGAGCAGTACTTC
TRBJ2-7 | NA | NA | TRBV25-1 | CASRTSGSYEQYF | TGTGCCAGCAGGACTAGTGGGTCCTACGAGCAGTACTTC
TRBJ2-1 | TRBD2 | NA | TRBV2 | CASKRLAGGGYNEQFF | TGTGCCAGCAAGAGGCTAGCGGGGGGCGGGTACAATGAGCAGTTCTTC
TRBJ1-6 | NA | NA | TRBV28 | CASSLWSSRLSNSPLHF | TGTGCCAGCAGTTTATGGTCGTCGCGACTTTCCAATTCACCCCTCCACTTT
TRBJ2-7 | TRBD1 | NA | TRBV2 | CASSPRDRAYEQYF | TGTGCCAGCAGTCCGAGGGACAGGGCCTACGAGCAGTACTTC
TRBJ1-4 | NA | NA | TRBV6-5 | CASTNTGVEKLFF | TGTGCCAGCACCAATACGGGGGTGGAAAAACTGTTTTTT
TRBJ1-1 | TRBD1 | few | TRBV3-1/TRBV3-2 | CASSQEGPGGSFEAFF | TGTGCCAGCAGCCAAGAAGGGCCAGGGGGATCGTTTGAAGCTTTCTTT
TRBJ1-4 | NA | NA | TRBV27 | CASSSNRLDPNEKLFF | TGTGCCAGCAGTTCAAATCGTCTAGACCCTAATGAAAAACTGTTTTTT
TRBJ1-5 | NA | few | TRBV21-1 | CASSFAGGLSNQPQHF | TGTGCCAGCAGCTTCGCCGGGGGGCTTAGCAATCAGCCCCAGCATTTT
TRBJ1-1 | NA | NA | TRBV28 | CASRTQGLYGEAFF | TGTGCCAGCAGAACTCAGGGGCTCTACGGTGAAGCTTTCTTT
TRBJ1-2 | NA | NA | TRBV29-1 | CSVQDSWGYTF | TGCAGCGTTCAGGATTCTTGGGGCTACACCTTC
TRBJ2-1 | NA | NA | TRBV11-3 | CASSPNRDFEQFF | TGTGCCAGCAGCCCTAATCGGGACTTTGAGCAGTTCTTC
TRBJ1-6 | NA | NA | TRBV28 | CASSLARGGAEGPHF | TGTGCCAGCAGTTTAGCCCGAGGGGGGGCGGAGGGGCCCCACTTT
TRBJ2-7 | NA | NA | TRBV11-2 | CASSNTNTGPYEQYF | TGTGCCAGCAGCAACACCAACACGGGTCCCTACGAGCAGTACTTC
TRBJ2-7 | TRBD1 | NA | TRBV27 | CASRPLPGTESSYEQYF | TGTGCCAGCAGACCTCTCCCTGGGACAGAGAGCTCCTACGAGCAGTACTTC
TRBJ2-1 | TRBD2 | NA | TRBV9 | CASSVGGRENEQFF | TGTGCCAGCAGCGTAGGCGGGAGGGAAAATGAGCAGTTCTTC